The clone carrying this T cell receptor (beta chain) was seen repeatedly, ten times or more. No antigen is known for it. The sample is drawn from a study of identical twins. Germline-derived CDR1 and CDR2 are MNHEY and SVGEGT. This CDR3 contains 13 residues. Trimming pared 6 bases from V and 5 bases from J, leaving 13 bases between. One entry per CDR3 protein, called by TCRdb with MiXCR from the 5' RACE reads. The sample holds some 690,000 distinct CDR3 sequences, less than 25% seen once. General observations from the study: Twin-shared out-of-frame alpha sequences were enriched for low generation probability.

These data also formed part of another study, on T cells expressing NK-cell markers. This second study says: One of the eight sequenced donors was seronegative, whereas the other seven were HCMV-seropositive. Of the CD8+ T cell pool in several donors, roughly 1.0-8% was accounted for by dominant NKG2C+ clonotypes. The CD3+CD56-NKG2C+ fraction of a handful of donors was likewise dominated by these clonotypes.

This receptor was identified in a woman between 18 and 29 years old in good health. The rearrangement uses TRBV6-2 or TRBV6-3 and TRBJ2-5; no reliable D call. What was sequenced was PBMCs. The CDR3 bases are TGTGCCAGCAGCCTGACTTCCTGGGAGACCCAGTACTTC. The encoded protein is CASSLTSWETQYF.